This T cell receptor (beta chain) comes out of a study of shared T cell receptors in the human thymus. Trimming pared 4 bases from V and 7 bases from J, leaving 10 bases between. CDR3 length equals 12 residues. Germline lookup yields CDR1 MNHEY and CDR2 SMNVEV (reference sequence). This clone was seen just once. Sequencing used immunoSEQ multiplex PCR; TCRdb keeps in-frame clones, though not all of them. The sample holds roughly 700,000 clones; roughly 90% are singletons and the top ten take 0.01%. These data were also reused for a study on human thymus T cells.

This chain links TRBV27 with TRBJ1-1, with D hard to call. The source is a boy under two years old with a congenital heart defect. The sample consisted of thymocytes. CDR3 coding DNA: TGTGCCAGCAGTTCGACAAGCCTTGAAGCTTTCTTT. Its translation: CASSSTSLEAFF.